This TCR beta chain was recorded in a study of graft-versus-host responses after intestinal transplantation. Profiling relied on immunoSEQ multiplex PCR, and the TCRdb table lists in-frame clones only, not all of them. The sample has about 57,000 clones, approximately 90% seen once. Sample: PBMCs, taken 26 days after transplant. This sequence originates from a human patient who received an intestinal transplant, so some T cells may come from the graft donor.

CDR3: CASRPSAGPYEQYF. DNA for the CDR3: TGTGCCAGCAGGCCGAGTGCAGGTCCCTACGAGCAGTACTTC. This rearrangement joins TRBV27 to TRBJ2-7; D remains unclear. CDR1 and CDR2 (germline): MNHEY, SMNVEV (reference sequence). Trimming cost V 6 bases and J 2 bases, with 14 bases left between them. The CDR3 contains 14 residues.